In its sample, the clone carrying this T cell receptor (beta chain) was seen a few times. V lost 5 bases and J lost 2; bases outside the gene matches: 6. The CDR3 is 15 amino acids. CDR1 is SGHTA, CDR2 FQGTGA, per germline. Original data processing: Researchers report that nucleated cell counts were estimated from reference gene primer amplification. Assay: immunoSEQ multiplex PCR; the TCRdb copy retains only in-frame clones and omits some. The V and J calls and clone size were taken over from that table, and D and trimming were inferred from the DNA. Of under 150,000 clones listed, 84% are singletons. This entry is derived from a study of blood T cell repertoires in COVID-19. Background on the study: The United States, Italy and Spain were the sources of the acute and convalescent COVID-19 samples. PBMCs, B-cell-depleted T cells, or T cells provided the cDNA or gDNA that made up the material.

The specimen was peripheral blood. The chain joins TRBV7-3 to TRBJ2-3, with 8 bases aligning to TRBD1. This sequence was found in a man aged 55-75 years with acute or convalescent COVID-19. The CDR3 DNA follows: TGTGCCAGCAGCCTAGACAGGGGTTTCACAGATACGCAGTATTTT. Its protein product is CASSLDRGFTDTQYF.